Following are 11 T cell receptor beta chains from one sample sequenced in a study of T cell repertoires and HLA-DP antigens. Their target antigens are unknown. Some clones are missing from TCRdb's copy, which holds only in-frame ones; the method was immunoSEQ multiplex PCR. The sample carries approximately 86,000 clones, around nine tenths recorded once. Sequenced input: CD4+ T cells from PBMCs. The source of these receptors is a man aged 45 to 65 in good health and CMV-seronegative.

V gene TRBV5-4 combines with J gene TRBJ1-2; no reliable D call. The CDR3 runs 13 residues. V was pared by 3 bases and J by 4 bases, with 10 bases between. Per the germline V gene, CDR1 is SGHNT and CDR2 is YYREEE (reference sequence). The CDR3 protein is CASSSRWGYGYTF. CDR3 nucleotide sequence: TGTGCCAGCAGCTCCCGGTGGGGCTATGGCTACACCTTC.

This clone has only one observation. This chain links TRBV30 with TRBJ1-6; D not resolved. V was trimmed by 3 bases and J by 7 bases, leaving 13 bases between them. This CDR3 has 14 residues. Looked up from germline, CDR1 is GTSNPN and CDR2 is SVGIG (reference sequence). CDR3 nucleotides: TGTGCCTGGAGGTCCCGGGCCGAGAATTCACCCCTCCACTTT. Protein product: CAWRSRAENSPLHF.

This clone was seen just once. The chain couples TRBV5-4 to TRBJ1-3; tentatively, D is TRBD1 (5 bases). CDR3 size: 13 residues. The V end was cut by 2 bases, the J end by 4 bases, with 7 bases between. Germline V gives CDR1 SGHNT, CDR2 YYREEE (reference sequence). In DNA form, the CDR3 reads TGTGCCAGCAGCTTAAGGGGAGGAAACACCATATATTTT. It encodes CASSLRGGNTIYF. Using reference TRBV5-4 and TRBJ1-3 for the parts outside the CDR3, the full variable domain is ETGVTQSPTHLIKTRGQQVTLRCSSQSGHNTVSWYQQALGQGPQFIFQYYREEENGRGNFPPRFSGLQFPNYSSELNVNALELDDSALYLCASSLRGGNTIYFGEGSWLTVV.

This rearrangement joins TRBV15 to TRBJ1-1; possibly TRBD1 for D (6 bases). V was clipped by 0 bases and J by 4 bases, with 12 bases between them. This CDR3 is 15 amino acids long. The germline V gene has CDR1 LNHNV and CDR2 YYDKDF (reference sequence). The CDR3, as DNA: TGTGCCACCAGCAGAGATTCCGGGGGCCTCACTGAAGCTTTCTTT. This encodes CATSRDSGGLTEAFF.

The V and J genes are TRBV4-1 and TRBJ2-2; no clear D gene. Trimming shortened V by 4 bases and J by 1 base, and 7 bases separated the two germline ends. Per the germline V gene, CDR1 is MGHRA and CDR2 is YSYEKL. The CDR3 runs to 14 residues. Here the CDR3 DNA reads TGCGCCAGCAGCCGCGAGCGGAACACCGGGGAGCTGTTTTTT. It translates to CASSRERNTGELFF.

This clone was seen a handful of times. The chain uses TRBV30 and TRBJ1-4, with D unclear. The V gene's germline CDR1 is GTSNPN and CDR2 SVGIG (reference sequence). V lost 0 bases and J 7 bases, leaving 9 bases between the germline ends. This CDR3 is 13 amino acids long. The CDR3 DNA reads as TGTGCCTGGAGTGTAAGTCGGCTTGAAAAACTGTTTTTT. This gives the protein CAWSVSRLEKLFF.

In regard to this clone: The DNA is left out, because the CDR3 cannot be placed on it with certainty; the CDR3 is given as TCRdb lists it. The rearrangement uses TRBV18 and TRBJ1-4; the table calls TRBD1, which could not be checked here. CDR1 and CDR2 (germline): KGHSH, LQKENI. The CDR3 is 13 residues long, counting both termini. CDR3 protein: CASSFGQGEKLFF.

V usage is TRBV2 and J usage is TRBJ2-5, with 7 bases fitting TRBD2. This CDR3 is built from 16 residues. After removal of 3 bases from V and 2 bases from J, the junction contained 9 bases not matched to a gene. Germline V lookup: CDR1 SNHLY, CDR2 FYNNEI. CDR3 protein: CASSDGVGGTQETQYF. In DNA form, the CDR3 reads TGTGCCAGCAGTGATGGGGTCGGGGGGACTCAAGAGACCCAGTACTTC.

The V and J genes are TRBV7-2 and TRBJ1-3; the D is unclear. The CDR3 length is 14 residues. CDR1 is SGHTA, CDR2 FQGNSA, per germline. The V end was cut by 2 bases, the J end by 0 bases, with 5 bases between. CDR3 residues: CASSLTFSGNTIYF. CDR3 coding DNA: TGTGCCAGCAGCTTAACGTTCTCTGGAAACACCATATATTTT. Combining the CDR3 with reference TRBV7-2 and TRBJ1-3 gives the whole variable domain GAGVSQSPSNKVTEKGKDVELRCDPISGHTALYWYRQSLGQGLEFLIYFQGNSAPDKSGLPSDRFSAERTGGSVSTLTIQRTQQEDSAVYLCASSLTFSGNTIYFGEGSWLTVV.

The chain combines TRBV6-5 with TRBJ2-2; D is possibly TRBD1 or TRBD2 (5 bases each). Germline CDR1 MNHEY, CDR2 SVGAGI. The CDR3 loop spans 14 amino acids. The V end was cut by 2 bases, the J end by 6 bases, with 10 bases between. DNA of the CDR3: TGTGCCAGCAGTTACGGCTCGGGGCCCGGGGAGCTGTTTTTT. It encodes CASSYGSGPGELFF.

This clone was observed a few times. The chain carries TRBV5-3 and TRBJ2-1; D ambiguous. TRBV5-3 is sorted into the ORF group, with uncertain function. CDR3 length equals 16 residues. Trimming removed 0 bases at V and 0 bases at J, with 10 bases between. DNA for the CDR3: TGTGCCAGAAGCTTGGGTTGCGCATGCTCCTACAATGAGCAGTTCTTC. This translates into CARSLGCACSYNEQFF.